This T cell receptor (beta chain) was obtained from a study of T cells after yellow fever vaccination. This clonotype was recorded at least ten times. The antigen is unknown. This CDR3 comprises 11 residues. V shed 6 bases, J shed 14 bases, and the junction held 5 bases outside the gene matches. 5'RACE template switching added a universal primer site and UMIs to TCR cDNA. TCRdb analysed the 5' RACE reads with MiXCR anew, one entry per CDR3 protein. This table holds 150,000 to 200,000 distinct CDR3 sequences, approximately 6.8% found once. Findings of the study overall: Repertoires obtained by FACS sorting could include abundant clonotypes that entered as contaminants from the bulk population. The secondary response was weaker but peaked faster, day 5 versus 15. Post-booster repertoires again held most primary-vaccination clones (about 96% CD4, about 88% CD8).

The TCR originated in a man aged 18 to 29 who received the YFV17D yellow fever vaccine. Material: CD4+ T cells sorted from PBMCs, obtained 4 to 5 days after the first yellow fever vaccination. The rearrangement links TRBV12-3 or TRBV12-4 to TRBJ2-3, with 10 bases that match TRBD1. Written as DNA, the CDR3 is TGTGCCAGCAGCCTAGGGACAGGGGTGTATTTT. It is translated as CASSLGTGVYF.